What follows are 13 T cell receptor beta chains derived from one specimen sequenced in a study of sequential checkpoint blockade in melanoma. TCRdb's copy holds only in-frame clones and misses some; the assay was immunoSEQ multiplex PCR. The sample comprises 15,000 to 20,000 clones, about three fifths of which are singletons, and roughly a sixth rests with the top ten. Treatment here: randomized to nivolumab then ipilimumab (arm A) or the reverse (arm B). The sequenced sample was CD8+ T cells sorted from blood (inferred from file names), obtained from a patient given nivolumab and ipilimumab in sequence. These receptors originate from a human donor with melanoma.

The genes are TRBV2 and TRBJ1-1; 9 bases agree with TRBD1. The CDR3 runs to 15 residues. Germline assignment: CDR1 SNHLY and CDR2 FYNNEI. The V gene end was trimmed by 6 bases and the J gene end by 4 bases; junction bases not matched to a gene: 9. The CDR3 protein is CASRDRGGTTTEAFF. The CDR3 coding sequence is TGTGCCAGCAGGGACAGGGGAGGTACTACCACTGAAGCTTTCTTT.

This CDR3 reads CASSIVGGVKYEQYF. In DNA, the CDR3 is TGTGCCAGTAGTATAGTAGGGGGCGTCAAGTACGAGCAGTACTTC. The chain links TRBV19 to TRBJ2-7; 7 bases match TRBD1. CDR3 length: 15 amino acids. CDR1 and CDR2 from the germline V gene are LNHDA and SQIVND (reference sequence). V was pared by 1 base and J by 4 bases, with 7 bases of the junction left unmatched.

This rearrangement joins TRBV6-1 to TRBJ1-5; TRBD1 aligns across 7 bases. This CDR3 region has 13 residues. Trimming cost V 6 bases and J 6 bases; bases outside gene matches: 5. Per germline, CDR1 MNHNS and CDR2 SASEGT. The CDR3 loop reads CASSAGGSQPQHF. As DNA, the CDR3 is TGTGCCAGCAGCGCAGGGGGGAGTCAGCCCCAGCATTTT.

J is TRBJ1-2 and V is TRBV10-2; 7 nucleotides line up with TRBD1. Germline-derived CDR1 and CDR2 are WSHSY and SAAADI. The CDR3 has 16 amino acids. The J segment lost 2 bases and the V segment lost 2 bases, leaving 8 bases of the junction unmatched. Written as DNA, the CDR3 is TGCGCCAGCAGTGAGAGGGAAGGGGGCGGGAACTATGGCTACACCTTC. Its translation is CASSEREGGGNYGYTF.

This chain uses TRBV2 with TRBJ1-2; TRBD1 agrees at 12 bases. The junction had 10 bases not matched to a gene; V was cut back by 9 bases and J by 8 bases. The CDR3 covers 14 residues. The germline gives CDR1 SNHLY, CDR2 FYNNEI. CDR3 DNA sequence: TGTGCCAGGCAGGGGGGACAGGGGGCTCTCGGCTACACCTTC. Encoded protein: CARQGGQGALGYTF.

The genes are TRBV6-6 and TRBJ2-1, with D maybe TRBD2 (6 bases). This CDR3 comprises 16 residues. Trimming shortened V by 8 bases and J by 1 base, and 18 bases separated the two germline ends. Germline V gives CDR1 MNHNY, CDR2 SVGAGI (reference sequence). The CDR3, as DNA: TGTGCCAGCTTGATTGGGCCCGGGGGATCCTACAATGAGCAGTTCTTC. This encodes CASLIGPGGSYNEQFF.

The V gene is TRBV4-1, the J gene TRBJ2-1, with D tentatively TRBD2 (6 bases). The length of the CDR3 is 15 residues. Germline V lookup: CDR1 MGHRA, CDR2 YSYEKL. Trimming left V 1 base short and J 10 bases short, with 17 bases between. The CDR3 sequence is CASSQGAWGVGEQFF. The DNA for the CDR3 is TGCGCCAGCAGCCAAGGGGCTTGGGGGGTCGGGGAGCAGTTCTTC.

The V gene is TRBV5-5, the J gene TRBJ1-2; TRBD1 agrees at 10 bases. The V gene's germline CDR1 is SGHKS and CDR2 YYEKEE (reference sequence). V was clipped by 0 bases and J by 4 bases; unmatched bases: 9. The CDR3 length is 17 residues. CDR3 coding DNA: TGTGCCAGCAGCTTGGACATGGGGACAGGGGAACTCTATGGCTACACCTTC. As protein: CASSLDMGTGELYGYTF.

This clone counts as medium-sized. V is TRBV7-5 and J is TRBJ1-5. TRBV7-5 is recorded as a pseudogene. The CDR3 is 15 amino acids. DNA for the CDR3: TGTGTCAGAAGCCCTGGGGGGATTCGAAGGGAGCCCCAGCATTTT. Protein: CVRSPGGIRREPQHF.

This clone has just one count. The rearrangement links TRBV30 to TRBJ1-3; a weak D match, TRBD1 (6 bases). V was pared by 5 bases and J by 0 bases, with 8 bases between. Germline CDR1 GTSNPN, CDR2 SVGIG (reference sequence). The CDR3 contains 13 residues. The CDR3 spells CAWGQSSGNTIYF. In nucleotides, the CDR3 is TGTGCCTGGGGACAGTCCTCTGGAAACACCATATATTTT. Using reference TRBV30 and TRBJ1-3 for the parts outside the CDR3, the full variable domain is SQTIHQWPATLVQPVGSPLSLECTVEGTSNPNLYWYRQAAGRGLQLLFYSVGIGQISSEVPQNLSASRPQDRQFILSSKKLLLSDSGFYLCAWGQSSGNTIYFGEGSWLTVV.

V usage is TRBV29-1 and J usage is TRBJ2-7; 10 bases are a match to TRBD1. The CDR3 is 15 amino acids. Germline values: CDR1 SQVTM, CDR2 ANQGSEA. Unmatched junction bases numbered 5, after V lost 0 bases and J lost 3 bases. CDR3 nucleotides: TGCAGCGTTGAAGAGGGACAGGGGTTTTTCTACGAGCAGTACTTC. Translated: CSVEEGQGFFYEQYF.

This clone was counted a few times. V usage is TRBV6-5 and J usage is TRBJ2-1; 7 nucleotides align to TRBD1. V was pared by 7 bases and J by 9 bases, with 12 bases of the junction left unmatched. The CDR3 has 14 residues. Germline V lookup: CDR1 MNHEY, CDR2 SVGAGI. For the CDR3, the DNA is TGTGCCAGCACGCAATGGGAGACAGGGACTGAGCAGTTCTTC. It specifies CASTQWETGTEQFF.

This clone was counted a few times. CDR3 bases: TGTGCCAGCAGCTCGGGACAGGTCTCACCCCTCCACTTT. It encodes CASSSGQVSPLHF. The J gene is TRBJ1-6, the V gene TRBV5-6; the match to TRBD1 covers 8 bases. The CDR3 is 13 amino acids. Germline V gives CDR1 SGHDT, CDR2 YYEEEE. The trim removed 3 bases at V and 10 bases at J, leaving 3 bases unmatched.